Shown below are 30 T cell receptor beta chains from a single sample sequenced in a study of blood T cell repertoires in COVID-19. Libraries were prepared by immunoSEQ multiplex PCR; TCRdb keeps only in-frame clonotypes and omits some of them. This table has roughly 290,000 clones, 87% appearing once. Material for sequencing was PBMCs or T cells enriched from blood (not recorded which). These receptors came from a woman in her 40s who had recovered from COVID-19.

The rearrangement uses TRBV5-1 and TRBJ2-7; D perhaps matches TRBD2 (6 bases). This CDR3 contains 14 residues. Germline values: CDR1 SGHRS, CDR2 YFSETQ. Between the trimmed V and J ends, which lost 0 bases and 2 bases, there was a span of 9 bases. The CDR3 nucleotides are TGCGCCAGCAGCTTGGAGACGGGAGCCTACGAGCAGTACTTC. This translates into CASSLETGAYEQYF.

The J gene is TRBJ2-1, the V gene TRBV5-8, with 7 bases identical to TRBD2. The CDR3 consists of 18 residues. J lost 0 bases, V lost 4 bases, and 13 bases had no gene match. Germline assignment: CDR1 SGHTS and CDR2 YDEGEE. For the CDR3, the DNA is TGTGCCAGCAGCCCCCGTGGGGGGGGTCGGAGCTCCTACAATGAGCAGTTCTTC. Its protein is CASSPRGGGRSSYNEQFF.

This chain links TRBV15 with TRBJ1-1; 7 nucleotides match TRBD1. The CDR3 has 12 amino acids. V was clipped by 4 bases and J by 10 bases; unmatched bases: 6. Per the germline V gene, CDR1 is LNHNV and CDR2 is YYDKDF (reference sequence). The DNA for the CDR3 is TGTGCCACCAGCATTACAGGGGAAGGAGCTTTCTTT. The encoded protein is CATSITGEGAFF.

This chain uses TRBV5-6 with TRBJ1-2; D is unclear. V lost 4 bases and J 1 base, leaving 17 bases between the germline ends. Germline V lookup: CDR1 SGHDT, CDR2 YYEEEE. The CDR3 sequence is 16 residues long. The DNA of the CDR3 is TGTGCCAGCAGCCGCTCCAATCCGGTAATTAACTATGGCTACACCTTC. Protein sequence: CASSRSNPVINYGYTF. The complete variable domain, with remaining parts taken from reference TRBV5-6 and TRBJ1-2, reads DAGVTQSPTHLIKTRGQQVTLRCSPKSGHDTVSWYQQALGQGPQFIFQYYEEEERQRGNFPDRFSGHQFPNYSSELNVNALLLGDSALYLCASSRSNPVINYGYTFGSGTRLTVV.

The CDR3 DNA follows: TGCGCCAGCAGCTCACTAGCGACAGATACGCAGTATTTT. Translated: CASSSLATDTQYF. The chain employs TRBV5-1 and TRBJ2-3; 7 nucleotides align to TRBD2. V lost 3 bases, J lost 3 bases, and 1 base stayed unmatched. The CDR3 covers 13 residues. CDR1 and CDR2 from the germline V gene are SGHRS and YFSETQ.

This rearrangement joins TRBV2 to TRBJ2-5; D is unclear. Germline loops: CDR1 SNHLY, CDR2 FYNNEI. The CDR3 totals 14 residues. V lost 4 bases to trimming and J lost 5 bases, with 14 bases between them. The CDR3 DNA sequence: TGTGCCAGCAGTGGTGGTTGGTCACGGGAGACCCAGTACTTC. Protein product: CASSGGWSRETQYF.

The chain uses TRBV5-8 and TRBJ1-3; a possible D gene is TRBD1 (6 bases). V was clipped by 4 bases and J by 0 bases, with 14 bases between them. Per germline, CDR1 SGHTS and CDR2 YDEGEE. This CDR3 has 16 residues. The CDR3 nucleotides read TGTGCCAGCAGCCCATACCAGGGGAACTCTGGAAACACCATATATTTT. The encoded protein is CASSPYQGNSGNTIYF. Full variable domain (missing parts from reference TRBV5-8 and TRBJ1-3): EAGVTQSPTHLIKTRGQQATLRCSPISGHTSVYWYQQALGLGLQFLLWYDEGEERNRGNFPPRFSGRQFPNYSSELNVNALELEDSALYLCASSPYQGNSGNTIYFGEGSWLTVV.

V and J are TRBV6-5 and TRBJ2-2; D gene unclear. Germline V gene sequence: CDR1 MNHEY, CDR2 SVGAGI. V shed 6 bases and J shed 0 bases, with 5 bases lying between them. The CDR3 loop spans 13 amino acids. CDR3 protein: CASRTPNTGELFF. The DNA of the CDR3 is TGTGCCAGCAGGACTCCGAACACCGGGGAGCTGTTTTTT.

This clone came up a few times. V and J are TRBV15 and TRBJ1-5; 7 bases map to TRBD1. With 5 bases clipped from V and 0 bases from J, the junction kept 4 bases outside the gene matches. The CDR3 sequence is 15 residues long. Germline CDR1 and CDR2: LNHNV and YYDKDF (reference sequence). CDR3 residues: CATSGQVNSNQPQHF. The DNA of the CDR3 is TGTGCCACCAGCGGACAGGTAAATAGCAATCAGCCCCAGCATTTT.

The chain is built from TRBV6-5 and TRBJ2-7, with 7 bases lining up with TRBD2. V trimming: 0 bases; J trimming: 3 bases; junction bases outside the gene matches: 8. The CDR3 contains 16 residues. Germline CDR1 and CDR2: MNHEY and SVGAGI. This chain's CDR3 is CASSYSRLADNYEQYF. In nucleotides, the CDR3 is TGTGCCAGCAGTTACTCCCGACTAGCTGATAACTACGAGCAGTACTTC.

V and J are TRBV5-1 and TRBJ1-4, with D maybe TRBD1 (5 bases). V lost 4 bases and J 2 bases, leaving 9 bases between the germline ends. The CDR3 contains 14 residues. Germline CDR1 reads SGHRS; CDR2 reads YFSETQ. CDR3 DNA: TGCGCCAGCAGCGAGACAGTTACTAATGAAAAACTGTTTTTT. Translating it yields CASSETVTNEKLFF.

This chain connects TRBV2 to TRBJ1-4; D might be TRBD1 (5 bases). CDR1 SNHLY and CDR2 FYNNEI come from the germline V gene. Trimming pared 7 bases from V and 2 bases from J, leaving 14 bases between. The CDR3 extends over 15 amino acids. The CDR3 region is CASTGGIGTNEKLFF. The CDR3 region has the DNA TGTGCCAGCACCGGGGGGATAGGGACTAATGAAAAACTGTTTTTT.

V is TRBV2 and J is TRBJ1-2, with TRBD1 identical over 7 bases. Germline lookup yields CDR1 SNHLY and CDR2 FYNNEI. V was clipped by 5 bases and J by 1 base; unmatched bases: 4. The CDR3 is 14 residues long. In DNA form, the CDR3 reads TGTGCCAGCAGTTGGACAGGCCTTAACTATGGCTACACCTTC. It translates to CASSWTGLNYGYTF.

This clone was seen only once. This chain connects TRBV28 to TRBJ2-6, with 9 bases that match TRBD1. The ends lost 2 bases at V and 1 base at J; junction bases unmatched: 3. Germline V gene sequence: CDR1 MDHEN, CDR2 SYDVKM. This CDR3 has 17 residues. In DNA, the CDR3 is TGTGCCAGCAGTTTAGGGACAGGGAGGTCTGGGGCCAACGTCCTGACTTTC. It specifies CASSLGTGRSGANVLTF. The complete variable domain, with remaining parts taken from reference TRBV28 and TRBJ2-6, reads DVKVTQSSRYLVKRTGEKVFLECVQDMDHENMFWYRQDPGLGLRLIYFSYDVKMKEKGDIPEGYSVSREKKERFSLILESASTNQTSMYLCASSLGTGRSGANVLTFGAGSRLTVL.

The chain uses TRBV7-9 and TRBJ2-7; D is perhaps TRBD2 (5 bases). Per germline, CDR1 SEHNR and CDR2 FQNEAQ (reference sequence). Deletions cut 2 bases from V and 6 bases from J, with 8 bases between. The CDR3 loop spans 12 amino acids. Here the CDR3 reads CASSLRGSEQYF. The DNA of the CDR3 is TGTGCCAGCAGCTTACGGGGAAGCGAGCAGTACTTC.

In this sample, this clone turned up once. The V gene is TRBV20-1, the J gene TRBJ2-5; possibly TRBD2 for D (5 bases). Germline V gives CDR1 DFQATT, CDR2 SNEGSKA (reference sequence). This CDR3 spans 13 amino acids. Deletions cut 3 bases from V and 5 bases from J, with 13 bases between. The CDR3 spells CSASPGGAETQYF. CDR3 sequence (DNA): TGCAGTGCTAGTCCCGGAGGAGCGGAGACCCAGTACTTC.

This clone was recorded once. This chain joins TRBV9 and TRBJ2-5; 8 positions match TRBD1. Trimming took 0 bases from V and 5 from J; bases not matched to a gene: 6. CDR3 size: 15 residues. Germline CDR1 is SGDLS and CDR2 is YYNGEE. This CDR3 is CASSVVGRGLETQYF. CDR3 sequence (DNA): TGTGCCAGCAGCGTAGTGGGCAGGGGGCTGGAGACCCAGTACTTC.

CDR3 sequence reads: CASSLGHRGAFF. CDR3 nucleotide sequence: TGTGCCAGCAGTTTGGGACATAGGGGGGCTTTCTTT. This rearrangement joins TRBV28 to TRBJ1-1; possibly TRBD1 for D (6 bases). Looked up from germline, CDR1 is MDHEN and CDR2 is SYDVKM. CDR3 length: 12 amino acids. Trimming pared 3 bases from V and 11 bases from J, leaving 13 bases between.

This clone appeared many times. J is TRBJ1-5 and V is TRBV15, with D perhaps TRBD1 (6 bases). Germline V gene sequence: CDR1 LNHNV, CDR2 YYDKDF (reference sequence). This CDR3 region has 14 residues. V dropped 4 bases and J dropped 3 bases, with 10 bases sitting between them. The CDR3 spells CATSTRTANQPQHF. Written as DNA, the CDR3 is TGTGCCACCAGCACTAGGACAGCCAATCAGCCCCAGCATTTT.

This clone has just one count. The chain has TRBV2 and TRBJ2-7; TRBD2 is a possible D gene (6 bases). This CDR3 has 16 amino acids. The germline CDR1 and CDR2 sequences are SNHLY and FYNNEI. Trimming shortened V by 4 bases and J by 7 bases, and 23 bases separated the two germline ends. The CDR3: CASSVLGGKAVREQYF. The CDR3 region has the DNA TGTGCCAGCAGTGTCCTAGGCGGGAAGGCCGTTCGAGAGCAGTACTTC.

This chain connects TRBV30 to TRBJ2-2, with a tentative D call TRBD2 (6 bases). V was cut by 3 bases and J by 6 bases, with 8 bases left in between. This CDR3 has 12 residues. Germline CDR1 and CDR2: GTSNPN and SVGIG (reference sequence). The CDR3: CAWRGGSGELFF. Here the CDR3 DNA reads TGTGCCTGGAGGGGGGGATCCGGGGAGCTGTTTTTT.

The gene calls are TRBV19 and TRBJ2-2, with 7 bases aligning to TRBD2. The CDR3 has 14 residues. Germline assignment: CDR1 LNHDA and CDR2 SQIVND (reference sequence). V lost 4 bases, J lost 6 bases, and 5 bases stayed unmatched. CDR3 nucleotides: TGTGCCAGTAGTACAAGAAGCGGGGCCGGGGAGCTGTTTTTT. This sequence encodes CASSTRSGAGELFF.

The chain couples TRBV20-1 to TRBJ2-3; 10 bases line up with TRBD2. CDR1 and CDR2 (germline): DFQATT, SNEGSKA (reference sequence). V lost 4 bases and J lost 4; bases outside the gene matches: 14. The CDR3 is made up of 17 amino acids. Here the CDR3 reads CSAIEASGRGVSDTQYF. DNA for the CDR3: TGCAGTGCTATTGAGGCTAGCGGGAGAGGGGTGTCAGATACGCAGTATTTT.

The CDR3 reads CASSQTGGGLATNEKLFF. CDR3 sequence (DNA): TGCGCCAGCAGCCAAACTGGGGGGGGTTTGGCAACTAATGAAAAACTGTTTTTT. V usage is TRBV4-3 and J usage is TRBJ1-4, with a tentative D call TRBD1 (5 bases). CDR1 and CDR2 from the germline V gene are LGHNA and YSLEER. The V gene lost 2 bases and the J gene lost 0 bases, with 16 bases spanning the gap. CDR3 length: 18 residues.

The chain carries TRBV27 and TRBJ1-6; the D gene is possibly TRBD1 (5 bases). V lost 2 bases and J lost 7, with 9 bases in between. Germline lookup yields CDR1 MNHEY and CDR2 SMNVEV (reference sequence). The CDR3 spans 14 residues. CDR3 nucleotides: TGTGCCAGCAGTTTAACAGGAAGAAATTCACCCCTCCACTTT. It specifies CASSLTGRNSPLHF.

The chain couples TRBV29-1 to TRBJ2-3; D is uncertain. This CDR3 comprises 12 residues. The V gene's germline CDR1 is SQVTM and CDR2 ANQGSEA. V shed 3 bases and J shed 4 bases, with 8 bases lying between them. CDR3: CSVELTPDTQYF. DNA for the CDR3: TGCAGCGTTGAGCTGACACCAGATACGCAGTATTTT.

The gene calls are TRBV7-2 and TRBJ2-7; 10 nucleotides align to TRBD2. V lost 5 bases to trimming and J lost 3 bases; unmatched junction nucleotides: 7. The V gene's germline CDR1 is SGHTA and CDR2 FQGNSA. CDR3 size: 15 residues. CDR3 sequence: CASSPLLAGYYEQYF. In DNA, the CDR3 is TGTGCCAGCAGCCCATTACTAGCGGGGTACTACGAGCAGTACTTC.

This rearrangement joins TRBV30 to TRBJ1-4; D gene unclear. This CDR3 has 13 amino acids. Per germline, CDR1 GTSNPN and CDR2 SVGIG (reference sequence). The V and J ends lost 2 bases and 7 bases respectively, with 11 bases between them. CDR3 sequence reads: CAWSPGLSEKLFF. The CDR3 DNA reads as TGTGCCTGGAGTCCGGGGTTAAGTGAAAAACTGTTTTTT.

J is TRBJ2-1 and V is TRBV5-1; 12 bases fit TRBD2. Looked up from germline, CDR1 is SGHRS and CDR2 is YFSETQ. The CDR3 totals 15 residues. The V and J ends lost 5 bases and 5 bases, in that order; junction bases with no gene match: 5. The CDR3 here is CASSVRLAGDNEQFF. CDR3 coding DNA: TGCGCCAGCAGTGTAAGACTAGCGGGAGACAATGAGCAGTTCTTC. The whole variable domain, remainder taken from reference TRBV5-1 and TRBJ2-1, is KAGVTQTPRYLIKTRGQQVTLSCSPISGHRSVSWYQQTPGQGLQFLFEYFSETQRNKGNFPGRFSGRQFSNSRSEMNVSTLELGDSALYLCASSVRLAGDNEQFFGPGTRLTVL.

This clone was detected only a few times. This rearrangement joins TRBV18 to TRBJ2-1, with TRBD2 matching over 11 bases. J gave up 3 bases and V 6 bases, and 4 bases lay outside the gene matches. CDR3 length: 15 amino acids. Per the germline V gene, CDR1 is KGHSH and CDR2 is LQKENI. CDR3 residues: CASSLAGGIYNEQFF. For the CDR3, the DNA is TGTGCCAGCTCGTTAGCGGGAGGGATCTACAATGAGCAGTTCTTC.